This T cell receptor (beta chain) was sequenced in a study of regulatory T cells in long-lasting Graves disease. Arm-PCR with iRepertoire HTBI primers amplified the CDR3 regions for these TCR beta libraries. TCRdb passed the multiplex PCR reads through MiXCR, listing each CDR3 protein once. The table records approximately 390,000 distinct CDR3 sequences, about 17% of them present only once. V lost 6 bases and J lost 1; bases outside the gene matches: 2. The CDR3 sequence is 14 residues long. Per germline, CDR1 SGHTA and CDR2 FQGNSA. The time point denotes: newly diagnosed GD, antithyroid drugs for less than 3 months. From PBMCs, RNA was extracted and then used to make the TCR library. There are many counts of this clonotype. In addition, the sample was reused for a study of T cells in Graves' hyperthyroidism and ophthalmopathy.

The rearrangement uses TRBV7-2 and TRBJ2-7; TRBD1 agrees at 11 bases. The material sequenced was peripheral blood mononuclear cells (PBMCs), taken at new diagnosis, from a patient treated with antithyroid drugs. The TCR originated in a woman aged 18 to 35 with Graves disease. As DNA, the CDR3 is TGTGCCAGCAGGGACAGGGGGCTATCCTACGAGCAGTACTTC. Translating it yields CASRDRGLSYEQYF.